The sequence of this T cell receptor (beta chain) was determined in a study of T cells in Graves' hyperthyroidism and ophthalmopathy. Background on the study: Specimen type is peripheral blood, collected at initial diagnosis prior to any treatment.

Findings of the study overall: Ophthalmopathy was identified by the model a median around 5.9 months ahead of onset.

In this sample, this clonotype turned up a few times. Antigen: not known. Newly diagnosed hyperthyroidism, duration under 2 months, in patients aged 18 to 65. It was RNA transcripts that yielded the amplified TCR beta CDR3 regions. HTBI primers were used for first-round RT-PCR of the TCR CDR3. MiXCR, run by TCRdb on the multiplex PCR reads, gives a single entry per CDR3 protein. The sample consists of hundreds of thousands of distinct CDR3 sequences, approximately 40% of them appearing once. The length of the CDR3 is 15 residues. V lost 3 bases and J 4 bases, leaving 13 bases between the germline ends. The germline CDR1 and CDR2 sequences are LNHDA and SQIVND (reference sequence).

This chain uses TRBV19 with TRBJ1-3; the D is unclear. Sequencing used blood. The TCR sequence derives from a man younger than 35 with Graves' hyperthyroidism. The CDR3 sequence is CASSIRKKGGNTIYF. CDR3 in DNA: TGTGCCAGTAGTATCCGCAAGAAGGGAGGAAACACCATATATTTT.